This T cell receptor (beta chain) was documented in a study of cytomegalovirus exposure and HLA in healthy donors. V lost 3 bases and J lost 2, with 14 bases in between. The CDR3 consists of 16 residues. Germline loops: CDR1 MNHNS, CDR2 SASEGT. The method was immunoSEQ multiplex PCR; TCRdb's version includes in-frame clones alone and lacks a portion of them. Of fewer than 200,000 clones listed, 86% are singletons. Regarding the study as a whole: In vitro work confirmed that a few CMV-associated chains recognize CMV antigens. While the bulk of TCR sequences proved rare, some public TCRs turned up in many donors. The classifier was said to identify cytomegalovirus status with high specificity and sensitivity.

Details on this clone: The antigen remains undetermined.

The rearrangement joins TRBV6-1 to TRBJ1-5; TRBD1 is a possible D gene (6 bases). The TCR comes from a young woman in good health and CMV-seronegative. Sequenced material: PBMCs. The CDR3, as DNA: TGTGCCAGCAGTGAGGGAGGGGGTAGTGGCAATCAGCCCCAGCATTTT. Its protein is CASSEGGGSGNQPQHF.